These T cell receptor beta chains were read from a single sample in a study of control samples from healthy donors and cancer patients. Some clones are missing from TCRdb's copy, which holds only in-frame ones; the method was immunoSEQ multiplex PCR. The sample holds approximately 40,000 clones; more than 65% are singletons and the top ten take about a sixth. The specimen sequenced was formalin-fixed, paraffin-embedded tissue. These receptors were taken from a male donor with melanoma. CDR3s leave out the opening cysteine and the closing phenylalanine or tryptophan. Fields, in order: CDR3 length, V gene, J gene, D gene, CDR3 protein. A D gene is named only where the DNA matches it firmly.

14	TRBV6-5	TRBJ1-2	TRBD1	ASSYSPGTGHYGYT
14	TRBV9	TRBJ2-2	.	ASSVGKADHTGELF
10	TRBV9	TRBJ2-1	TRBD2	ASSVSGRGQF
10	TRBV6-5	TRBJ2-1	TRBD2	ASLKREHEQF
11	TRBV7-9	TRBJ2-7	.	ASSPRNSYEQY
14	TRBV11-2	TRBJ2-7	.	ASTPRRQGSSYEQY
11	TRBV5-4	TRBJ2-5	.	ASMRDSEETQY
13	TRBV3-1/TRBV3-2	TRBJ2-7	.	ASSQDPRGNYEQY
13	TRBV24-1	TRBJ2-1	.	ATSDSLGRYNEQF
14	TRBV2	TRBJ2-2	.	ASRRSWLTNIGELF
15	TRBV7-6	TRBJ2-3	TRBD2	ASSLRGLAGVGDTQY
12	TRBV6-1	TRBJ2-7	.	ASSERGDNYEQY
13	TRBV5-5	TRBJ2-2	.	ASSLWGDNTGELF
15	TRBV7-9	TRBJ1-3	.	ASSFLRQGLSGNTIY
13	TRBV9	TRBJ2-5	TRBD2	ASNPAGASLETQY
13	TRBV18	TRBJ2-7	TRBD2	ASSPRGLAHYEQY
10	TRBV7-8	TRBJ2-6	.	ATGSGANVLT
10	TRBV2	TRBJ1-6	TRBD1	ASRDRGSPLH
11	TRBV6-6	TRBJ2-2	.	ASTDEPPGELF
14	TRBV3-1/TRBV3-2	TRBJ1-2	.	ASSQVYSGDNYGYT
13	TRBV3-1/TRBV3-2	TRBJ1-4	.	ASSPRTESGEKLF